These 22 T cell receptor beta chains were all obtained from the same sample, sequenced in a study of human T cells and chemical hapten exposure. TCRdb called the RACE reads again in MiXCR, with one record for every CDR3 protein. Among under 75,000 distinct CDR3 sequences listed, around 7.9% were seen once. Time point noted: patch test 2, 6 weeks after DPC sensitization. The treatment is: therapeutic diphenylcyclopropenone sensitization with weekly scalp DPC. The sample here was whole blood, taken in connection with sensitization to the hapten diphenylcyclopropenone (DPC). The receptors were sampled from a woman aged 45-60 years with alopecia areata. Some clones in this sample may be carry-over from other donors' samples.

This clonotype has more than one count but fewer than ten. The gene calls are TRBV5-6 and TRBJ2-3; D is ambiguous. The ends were cut back, 4 bases at V and 6 bases at J, with 15 bases in the middle. The CDR3 sequence is 14 residues long. From germline, CDR1 is SGHDT and CDR2 YYEEEE. The CDR3 loop reads CASSPQLLRDTQYF. The CDR3 DNA follows: TGTGCCAGCAGCCCACAACTCCTGCGGGATACGCAGTATTTT.

This clonotype was found many times. The chain joins TRBV4-3 to TRBJ2-5; 11 bases are a match to TRBD2. CDR3 length equals 16 residues. J lost 1 base, V lost 3 bases, and 4 bases had no gene match. Per germline, CDR1 LGHNA and CDR2 YSLEER. CDR3 region: CASSQLGTSGQETQYF. The CDR3 coding sequence is TGCGCCAGCAGCCAGCTCGGGACTAGCGGCCAAGAGACCCAGTACTTC.

On this clonotype: Just one base apart from a much larger clone, this may be a read error. The gene calls are TRBV28 and TRBJ1-2; TRBD1 is a possible D gene (6 bases). CDR1 and CDR2 (germline): MDHEN, SYDVKM. CDR3 length equals 13 residues. The CDR3 nucleotides read TGTGTCACCCTGCCCGGGACACGGTATGGCTACACCTTC. Its protein is CVTLPGTRYGYTF.

This clonotype was seen only a few times. V and J are TRBV5-1 and TRBJ2-3; D unresolved. CDR1 is SGHRS and CDR2 is YFSETQ in the germline V gene. The CDR3 has 12 amino acids. V lost 4 bases and J lost 10, with 13 bases in between. The CDR3 DNA reads TGCGCCAGCAGCCTGGACGGAAAGGCGCAGTATTTT. Its translation is CASSLDGKAQYF.

This clonotype came up many times. The chain uses TRBV19 and TRBJ2-1; D is perhaps TRBD1 or TRBD2 (6 bases each). Germline V lookup: CDR1 LNHDA, CDR2 SQIVND (reference sequence). The CDR3 loop spans 15 amino acids. Trimming took 3 bases from V and 7 from J, leaving 16 bases between them. The CDR3: CASSMPRGRWNEQFF. The DNA for the CDR3 is TGTGCCAGTAGTATGCCGAGGGGGAGGTGGAATGAGCAGTTCTTC.

The chain links TRBV12-3 or TRBV12-4 to TRBJ1-1; D not resolved. The CDR3 runs 13 residues. V lost 3 bases and J lost 0, with 5 bases in between. The CDR3 is CASSLAVNTEAFF. CDR3 coding DNA: TGTGCCAGCAGTTTGGCGGTGAACACTGAAGCTTTCTTT.

The chain uses TRBV9 and TRBJ1-5; no reliable D call. The V gene lost 0 bases and the J gene lost 5 bases, with 6 bases spanning the gap. The germline V gene has CDR1 SGDLS and CDR2 YYNGEE. The length of the CDR3 is 13 residues. The CDR3 protein is CASSVDSDQPQHF. CDR3 DNA: TGTGCCAGCAGCGTAGATTCCGATCAGCCCCAGCATTTT.

This clonotype was counted at least ten times. The rearrangement links TRBV29-1 to TRBJ1-4; D is unclear. V lost 0 bases and J lost 0, with 8 bases in between. Per the germline V gene, CDR1 is SQVTM and CDR2 is ANQGSEA. This CDR3 comprises 15 residues. CDR3 nucleotides: TGCAGCGTTGAAGATCTTACAGCAACTAATGAAAAACTGTTTTTT. Amino acid sequence: CSVEDLTATNEKLFF.

This clonotype was found a few times. The V and J genes are TRBV9 and TRBJ2-3; D is uncertain. The V gene's germline CDR1 is SGDLS and CDR2 YYNGEE. This CDR3 region has 14 residues. V gave up 1 base and J gave up 5 bases, with 11 bases separating them. CDR3 bases: TGTGCCAGCAGCGTAACATTAGGAGAAGATACGCAGTATTTT. It translates to CASSVTLGEDTQYF.

This clonotype was observed at least ten times. The rearrangement uses TRBV12-3 or TRBV12-4 and TRBJ1-5, with D perhaps matching TRBD1 (5 bases). V dropped 8 bases and J dropped 7 bases, with 15 bases sitting between them. This CDR3 spans 13 amino acids. The CDR3 nucleotides are TGTGCCAGCCGGTCGATCGAGGGGCAGCCCCAGCATTTT. Translated: CASRSIEGQPQHF.

The CDR3 coding sequence is TGTGCCAGCAGTACGGGGAGGACTGAAGCTTTCTTT. Translation: CASSTGRTEAFF. The rearrangement links TRBV6-5 to TRBJ1-1; D is unresolved. Germline lookup yields CDR1 MNHEY and CDR2 SVGAGI. This CDR3 region has 12 residues. V was cut by 5 bases and J by 5 bases, with 9 bases left in between.

This chain links TRBV6-4 with TRBJ2-1; no clear D. Germline-derived CDR1 and CDR2 are MRHNA and SNTAGT. CDR3 length: 14 amino acids. Trimming removed 5 bases from V and 2 bases from J, with 10 bases in between. CDR3 in amino acids: CASSPKGTYNEQFF. DNA of the CDR3: TGTGCCAGCAGTCCCAAGGGTACCTACAATGAGCAGTTCTTC.

This clonotype was seen a handful of times. The chain employs TRBV4-1 and TRBJ1-6; no clear D. The germline V gene encodes CDR1 MGHRA and CDR2 YSYEKL. V was clipped by 2 bases and J by 8 bases, with 7 bases between them. This CDR3 contains 13 residues. The CDR3 loop reads CASSQRFDSPLHF. The CDR3 nucleotides are TGCGCCAGCAGCCAACGCTTCGATTCACCCCTCCACTTT.

The chain recombines TRBV19 with TRBJ2-1; 7 positions agree with TRBD2. The CDR3 is made up of 15 amino acids. The V and J ends lost 5 bases and 8 bases, in that order; junction bases with no gene match: 12. Germline V gene lookup returns CDR1 LNHDA and CDR2 SQIVND (reference sequence). CDR3 in amino acids: CASSVPAGESDEQFF. CDR3 sequence (DNA): TGTGCCAGTAGTGTTCCCGCGGGGGAGTCGGATGAGCAGTTCTTC.

There are many counts of this clonotype. At one boundary the junction diverges from the germline segment, which might be a read error. V gene TRBV29-1 combines with J gene TRBJ2-1; 9 bases are shared with TRBD1. The CDR3 length is 12 residues. Germline-derived CDR1 and CDR2 are SQVTM and ANQGSEA. Here the CDR3 DNA reads TGCAGCGTTGAAGATGTGACAGGGACAGGGATCTTC. This sequence encodes CSVEDVTGTGIF.

The chain carries TRBV6-2 or TRBV6-3 and TRBJ1-1; tentatively, D is TRBD1 (6 bases). The germline V gene encodes CDR1 MNHEY and CDR2 SVGEGT. Trimming left V 7 bases short and J 1 base short, with 13 bases between. This CDR3 has 14 amino acids. CDR3 sequence reads: CASTPPGENTEAFF. DNA for the CDR3: TGTGCCAGCACCCCGCCAGGGGAGAACACTGAAGCTTTCTTT.

Worth noting for this clonotype: Possible read error: a much larger clone is one base away. The genes are TRBV3-1 and TRBJ1-6; D is unresolved. The CDR3 spans 14 residues. From germline, CDR1 is LGHDT and CDR2 YNNKEL (reference sequence). CDR3 DNA sequence: TGTGCCGGCAGCCTAAATTCGGACAATTCACCCCTCCACTTT. It translates to CAGSLNSDNSPLHF. Full variable domain (remainder filled in from reference TRBV3-1 and TRBJ1-6): DTAVSQTPKYLVTQMGNDKSIKCEQNLGHDTMYWYKQDSKKFLKIMFSYNNKELIINETVPNRFSPKSPDKAHLNLHINSLELGDSAVYFCAGSLNSDNSPLHFGNGTRLTVT.

The V gene is TRBV6-2 or TRBV6-3, the J gene TRBJ1-5; TRBD1 agrees at 9 bases. Germline CDR1 is MNHEY and CDR2 is SVGEGT. CDR3 length: 15 residues. Trimming removed 6 bases from V and 4 bases from J; junction bases left unmatched: 7. The DNA of the CDR3 is TGTGCCAGCAGATCCGATGGGACAGGGAATCAGCCCCAGCATTTT. It translates to CASRSDGTGNQPQHF.

This clonotype was recorded many times. This chain joins TRBV20-1 and TRBJ1-5; unclear D gene. There are 14 residues in the CDR3. The V and J ends lost 3 bases and 0 bases respectively, with 9 bases between them. The germline V gene has CDR1 DFQATT and CDR2 SNEGSKA (reference sequence). The CDR3 protein is CSARNPYSNQPQHF. For the CDR3, the DNA is TGCAGTGCTAGGAACCCATATAGCAATCAGCCCCAGCATTTT.

The V and J genes are TRBV29-1 and TRBJ1-1; maybe TRBD1 (5 bases). The CDR3 is 13 amino acids. V was clipped by 6 bases and J by 0 bases, with 11 bases between them. The germline CDR1 and CDR2 sequences are SQVTM and ANQGSEA. The CDR3 sequence: CSVVTVMNTEAFF. For the CDR3, the DNA is TGCAGCGTCGTGACAGTCATGAACACTGAAGCTTTCTTT. Drawing the rest from reference TRBV29-1 and TRBJ1-1, the complete variable domain is SAVISQKPSRDICQRGTSLTIQCQVDSQVTMMFWYRQQPGQSLTLIATANQGSEATYESGFVIDKFPISRPNLTFSTLTVSNMSPEDSSIYLCSVVTVMNTEAFFGQGTRLTVV.

This clonotype was observed a few times. The chain employs TRBV7-9 and TRBJ2-3, with a weak D call TRBD2 (7 bases). The CDR3 spans 16 residues. Per germline, CDR1 SEHNR and CDR2 FQNEAQ (reference sequence). With 4 bases removed from V and 2 bases from J, the gap between germline ends came to 16 bases. The chain's CDR3 is CASSSGGGPHTDTQYF. The CDR3 nucleotides read TGTGCCAGCAGCTCTGGGGGGGGGCCCCACACAGATACGCAGTATTTT. The whole variable domain, filled in from reference TRBV7-9 and TRBJ2-3, reads DTGVSQNPRHKITKRGQNVTFRCDPISEHNRLYWYRQTLGQGPEFLTYFQNEAQLEKSRLLSDRFSAERPKGSFSTLEIQRTEQGDSAMYLCASSSGGGPHTDTQYFGPGTRLTVL.

The rearrangement links TRBV7-2 to TRBJ2-7, with TRBD2 as a possible D gene (6 bases). V was clipped by 1 base and J by 5 bases, with 15 bases between them. Germline V lookup: CDR1 SGHTA, CDR2 FQGNSA. The length of the CDR3 is 15 residues. The CDR3 DNA is TGTGCCAGCAGCTTAGATCGGGGGTTGGATAACGAGCAGTACTTC. Translated: CASSLDRGLDNEQYF.